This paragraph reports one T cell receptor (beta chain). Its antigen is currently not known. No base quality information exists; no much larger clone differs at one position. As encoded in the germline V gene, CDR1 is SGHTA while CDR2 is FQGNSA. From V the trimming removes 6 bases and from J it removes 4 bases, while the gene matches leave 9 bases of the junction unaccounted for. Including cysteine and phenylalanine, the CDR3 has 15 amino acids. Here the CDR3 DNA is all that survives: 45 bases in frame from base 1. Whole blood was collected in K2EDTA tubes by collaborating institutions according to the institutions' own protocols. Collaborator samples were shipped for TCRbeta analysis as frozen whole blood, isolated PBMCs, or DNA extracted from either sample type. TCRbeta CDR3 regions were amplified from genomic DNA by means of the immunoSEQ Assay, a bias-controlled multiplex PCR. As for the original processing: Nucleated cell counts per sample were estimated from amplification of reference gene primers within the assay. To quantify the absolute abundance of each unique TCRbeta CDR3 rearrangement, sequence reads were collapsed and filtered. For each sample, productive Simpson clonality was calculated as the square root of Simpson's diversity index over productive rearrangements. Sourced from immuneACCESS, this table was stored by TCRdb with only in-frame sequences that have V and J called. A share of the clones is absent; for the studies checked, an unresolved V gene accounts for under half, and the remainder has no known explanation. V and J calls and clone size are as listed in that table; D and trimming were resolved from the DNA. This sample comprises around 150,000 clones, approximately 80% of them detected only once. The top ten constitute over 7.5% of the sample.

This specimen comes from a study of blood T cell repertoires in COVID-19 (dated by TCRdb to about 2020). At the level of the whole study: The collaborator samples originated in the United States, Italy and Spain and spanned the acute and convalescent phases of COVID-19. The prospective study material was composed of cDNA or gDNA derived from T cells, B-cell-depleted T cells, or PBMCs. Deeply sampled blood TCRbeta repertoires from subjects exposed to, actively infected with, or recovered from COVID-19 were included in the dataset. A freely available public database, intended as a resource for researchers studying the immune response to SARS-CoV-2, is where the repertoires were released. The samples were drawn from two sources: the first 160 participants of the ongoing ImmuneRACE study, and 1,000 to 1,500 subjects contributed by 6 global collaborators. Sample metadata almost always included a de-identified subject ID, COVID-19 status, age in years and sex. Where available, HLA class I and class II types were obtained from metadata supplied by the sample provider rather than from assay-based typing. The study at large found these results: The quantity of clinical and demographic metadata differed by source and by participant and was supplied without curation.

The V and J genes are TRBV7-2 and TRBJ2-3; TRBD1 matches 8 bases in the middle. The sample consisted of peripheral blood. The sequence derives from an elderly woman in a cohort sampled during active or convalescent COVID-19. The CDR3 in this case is CASSQGARRPDTQYF. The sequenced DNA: TGTGCCAGCAGTCAGGGGGCTCGGAGGCCAGATACGCAGTATTTT.